The 20 T cell receptor beta chains presented below share a single source sample, sequenced in a study of Tregs in tolerant kidney transplant recipients. Clones were read by immunoSEQ multiplex PCR, and TCRdb kept only the in-frame ones, dropping some. The sample comprises approximately 9,100 clones, about a third of which are singletons, and 5.8% rests with the top ten. FACS sorting followed an approximately 6-day coculture of CFSE-labeled recipient PBMCs with irradiated graft donor PBMCs. For these TCRs, the target antigens are not known. Here the sequenced sample was CD8+ T cells from blood cultured with allogeneic cells, taken before the transplant. All receptors derive from a human patient who received a combined kidney and bone marrow transplant.

This clone ranks as medium-sized. The sample has other DNA sequences that encode this CDR3 too. CDR3 in DNA: TGTGCCAGTAGCCCCGGACTAGTCTACGAGCAGTACTTC. It yields the protein CASSPGLVYEQYF. The gene calls are TRBV19 and TRBJ2-7; 7 nucleotides line up with TRBD2. The germline gives CDR1 LNHDA, CDR2 SQIVND (reference sequence). This CDR3 is built from 13 residues. V lost 6 bases, J lost 3 bases, and 5 bases stayed unmatched.

This clone turned up a few times. The V call is TRBV27, the J call TRBJ2-7, with TRBD2 matching 7 bases. J gave up 5 bases and V 3 bases, and 13 bases lay outside the gene matches. The CDR3 length is 16 residues. Germline V gene sequence: CDR1 MNHEY, CDR2 SMNVEV (reference sequence). The CDR3 region has the DNA TGTGCCAGCAGTTTTATACTAGCGAAAGGGGCGGACGAGCAGTACTTC. It is translated as CASSFILAKGADEQYF.

This sequence joins TRBV7-9 and TRBJ2-7; D is unclear. Germline V gives CDR1 SEHNR, CDR2 FQNEAQ (reference sequence). Trimming stripped 3 bases from V and 1 base from J, with 4 bases between. The CDR3 contains 12 residues. The CDR3 reads CASSFGSYEQYF. The CDR3 nucleotides read TGTGCCAGCAGCTTCGGGTCCTACGAGCAGTACTTC.

The CDR3 bases are TGTGCCAGCAGTCCCGACAGGGGGTCTGGAAACACCATATATTTT. It specifies CASSPDRGSGNTIYF. The rearrangement links TRBV6-5 to TRBJ1-3, with 9 bases that match TRBD1. CDR1 is MNHEY, CDR2 SVGAGI, per germline. After removal of 5 bases from V and 1 base from J, the junction contained 3 bases not matched to a gene. The CDR3 has 15 amino acids.

The chain recombines TRBV9 with TRBJ2-7; 8 bases are shared with TRBD2. The CDR3 runs to 14 residues. Losses at the gene ends were 0 bases for V and 4 bases for J; bases not matched to a gene: 3. From germline, CDR1 is SGDLS and CDR2 YYNGEE. The chain's CDR3 is CASSVASGQYEQYF. CDR3 coding DNA: TGTGCCAGCAGCGTAGCTAGCGGGCAATACGAGCAGTACTTC. The full variable domain, with the rest looked up from reference TRBV9 and TRBJ2-7, is DSGVTQTPKHLITATGQRVTLRCSPRSGDLSVYWYQQSLDQGLQFLIQYYNGEERAKGNILERFSAQQFPDLHSELNLSSLELGDSALYFCASSVASGQYEQYFGPGTRLTVT.

This clone appeared a few times. The sample carries other DNA sequences with the same CDR3. The chain links TRBV27 to TRBJ2-3, with TRBD2 matching over 10 bases. V was clipped by 1 base and J by 1 base; unmatched bases: 2. CDR1 is MNHEY and CDR2 is SMNVEV in the germline V gene (reference sequence). The CDR3 runs to 16 residues. CDR3 region: CASSLLLAGGTDTQYF. In nucleotides, the CDR3 is TGTGCCAGCAGTTTATTGCTAGCGGGAGGCACAGATACGCAGTATTTT.

The V and J genes are TRBV11-3 and TRBJ2-7, with a tentative D call TRBD2 (6 bases). The ends were cut back, 4 bases at V and 6 bases at J, with 16 bases in the middle. Per the germline V gene, CDR1 is SGHNT and CDR2 is YENEEA. The CDR3 length is 14 residues. This CDR3 reads CASSYRPGVGEQYF. The CDR3 DNA reads as TGTGCCAGCAGCTACCGCCCGGGGGTAGGCGAGCAGTACTTC.

The chain joins TRBV7-3 to TRBJ1-4; 8 bases line up with TRBD1. Trimming at V came to 2 bases and at J to 11 bases, leaving 7 bases not matched to a gene. Per the germline V gene, CDR1 is SGHTA and CDR2 is FQGTGA. This CDR3 comprises 14 residues. CDR3: CASSLGLGQEKLFF. Written as DNA, the CDR3 is TGTGCCAGCAGCTTAGGACTGGGACAGGAGAAACTGTTTTTT.

The chain recombines TRBV5-5 with TRBJ2-7; 7 positions match TRBD1. Germline V gene data show CDR1 as SGHKS and CDR2 as YYEKEE (reference sequence). The CDR3 contains 15 residues. The ends lost 4 bases at V and 2 bases at J; junction bases unmatched: 9. The CDR3 region has the DNA TGTGCCAGCAGCCCGTGGGACAGCATGGCCTACGAGCAGTACTTC. This translates into CASSPWDSMAYEQYF.

This sequence joins TRBV30 and TRBJ2-6; D might be TRBD2 (6 bases). This CDR3 contains 14 residues. V dropped 8 bases and J dropped 1 base, with 12 bases sitting between them. CDR1 is GTSNPN and CDR2 is SVGIG in the germline V gene (reference sequence). The DNA for the CDR3 is TGTGCCGGAGGTGGGGGGTCTGGGGCCAACGTCCTGACTTTC. Translation gives CAGGGGSGANVLTF.

V is TRBV7-2 and J is TRBJ2-7, with a tentative D call TRBD1 (6 bases). Germline V gene data show CDR1 as SGHTA and CDR2 as FQGNSA. V shed 0 bases and J shed 5 bases, with 8 bases lying between them. CDR3 length: 13 amino acids. The CDR3: CASSLASGDEQYF. The CDR3 nucleotides read TGTGCCAGCAGCTTAGCGTCAGGGGACGAGCAGTACTTC.

The chain combines TRBV4-1 with TRBJ2-2; tentative D call: TRBD2 (5 bases). This CDR3 has 16 residues. Trimming cost V 2 bases and J 6 bases, with 16 bases left between them. Per germline, CDR1 MGHRA and CDR2 YSYEKL. CDR3 protein: CASSQNRRLEAGELFF. CDR3 DNA: TGCGCCAGCAGCCAAAACCGCCGACTGGAGGCCGGGGAGCTGTTTTTT.

This clone was seen more than once but under ten times. The chain is built from TRBV4-2 and TRBJ1-1, with D uncertain. Germline-derived CDR1 and CDR2 are LGHNA and YNFKEQ. The CDR3 runs 13 residues. V was clipped by 6 bases and J by 3 bases, with 11 bases between them. Written as DNA, the CDR3 is TGTGCCAGCAGTAGCGGGATAGACACTGAAGCTTTCTTT. It codes for CASSSGIDTEAFF.

This chain uses TRBV27 with TRBJ1-5; a possible D gene is TRBD1 (5 bases). The germline V gene encodes CDR1 MNHEY and CDR2 SMNVEV (reference sequence). Trimming took off 5 bases at V and 0 bases at J, with 17 bases between the two ends. The CDR3 extends over 17 amino acids. CDR3 loop: CASSPQDVGVSNQPQHF. The CDR3 DNA is TGTGCCAGCAGTCCCCAAGACGTAGGGGTTAGCAATCAGCCCCAGCATTTT.

Note on this clone: One junction end disagrees with the germline gene, perhaps due to a read error. The V and J genes are TRBV5-1 and TRBJ2-2; 9 nucleotides align to TRBD1. This CDR3 has 15 residues. Looked up from germline, CDR1 is SGHRS and CDR2 is YFSETQ. The CDR3, as DNA: TGCGCCAGCAGCTTGGGACAGGGGGTTTACCGGGGAGCTGTTTTT. Its translation: CASSLGQGVYRGAVF.

The chain carries TRBV27 and TRBJ2-7; no clear D. The CDR3 has 13 residues. V lost 2 bases and J 3 bases, leaving 8 bases between the germline ends. The germline CDR1 and CDR2 sequences are MNHEY and SMNVEV (reference sequence). The CDR3 region has the DNA TGTGCCAGCAGTTTAATCGCTAGCTACGAGCAGTACTTC. Encoded protein: CASSLIASYEQYF.

This clone came up a few times. This rearrangement joins TRBV7-2 to TRBJ2-7, with 8 bases aligning to TRBD2. The CDR3 loop spans 16 amino acids. Germline V gene data show CDR1 as SGHTA and CDR2 as FQGNSA. Germline trimming cut 3 bases from V and 3 bases from J; bases unmatched to any gene: 10. CDR3 sequence (DNA): TGTGCCAGCAGCTTTCCCCGAACGGGGGGGGGCTACGAGCAGTACTTC. As protein: CASSFPRTGGGYEQYF.

CDR3 region: CASSPRQGIEKLFF. In DNA, the CDR3 is TGTGCCAGCAGCCCTCGGCAGGGCATTGAAAAACTGTTTTTT. V is TRBV7-9 and J is TRBJ1-4; possible D gene TRBD1, 5 bases. The CDR3 sequence is 14 residues long. Trimming took 5 bases from V and 7 from J, leaving 14 bases between them. The germline CDR1 and CDR2 sequences are SEHNR and FQNEAQ (reference sequence).

The sample holds a few counts of this clone. The J gene is TRBJ2-7, the V gene TRBV7-9, with unresolved D. Trimming took 1 base from V and 0 from J, leaving 4 bases between them. The CDR3 consists of 13 residues. Germline V CDR1 and CDR2: SEHNR, FQNEAQ (reference sequence). CDR3 DNA: TGTGCCAGCAGCTTAGTTAGCTCCTACGAGCAGTACTTC. Its protein is CASSLVSSYEQYF. The full variable domain, with the rest looked up from reference TRBV7-9 and TRBJ2-7, is DTGVSQNPRHKITKRGQNVTFRCDPISEHNRLYWYRQTLGQGPEFLTYFQNEAQLEKSRLLSDRFSAERPKGSFSTLEIQRTEQGDSAMYLCASSLVSSYEQYFGPGTRLTVT.

This clone is judged medium-sized (0.01 to 0.1%). The chain recombines TRBV27 with TRBJ2-7; 9 bases are shared with TRBD1. The trim removed 4 bases at V and 6 bases at J, leaving 10 bases unmatched. The CDR3 is 15 residues long. In germline, CDR1 is MNHEY, CDR2 SMNVEV (reference sequence). CDR3 nucleotide sequence: TGTGCCAGCAGTTCCCACGGGACAGGGATGGGCGAGCAGTACTTC. It translates to CASSSHGTGMGEQYF.